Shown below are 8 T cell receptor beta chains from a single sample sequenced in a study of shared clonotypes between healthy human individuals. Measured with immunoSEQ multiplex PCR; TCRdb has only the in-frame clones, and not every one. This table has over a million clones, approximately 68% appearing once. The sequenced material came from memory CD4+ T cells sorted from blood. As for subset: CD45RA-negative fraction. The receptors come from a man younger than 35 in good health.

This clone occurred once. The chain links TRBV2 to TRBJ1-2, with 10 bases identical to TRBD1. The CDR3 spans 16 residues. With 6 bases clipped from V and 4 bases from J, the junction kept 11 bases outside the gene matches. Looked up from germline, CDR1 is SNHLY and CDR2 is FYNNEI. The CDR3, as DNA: TGTGCCAGCAGCGCCTTAGGGACAGGGGTTAGCTATGGCTACACCTTC. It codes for CASSALGTGVSYGYTF.

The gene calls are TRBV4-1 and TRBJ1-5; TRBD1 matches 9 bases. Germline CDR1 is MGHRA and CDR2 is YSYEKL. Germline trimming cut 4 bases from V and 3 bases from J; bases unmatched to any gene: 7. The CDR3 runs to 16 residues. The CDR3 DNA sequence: TGCGCCAGCAGCCGAGGACAGGGGCTTGACAATCAGCCCCAGCATTTT. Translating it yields CASSRGQGLDNQPQHF.

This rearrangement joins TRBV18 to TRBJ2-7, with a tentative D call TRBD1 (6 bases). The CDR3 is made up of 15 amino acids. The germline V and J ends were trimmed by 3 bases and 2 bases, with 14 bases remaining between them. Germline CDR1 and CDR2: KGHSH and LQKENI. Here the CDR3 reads CASSPPGTKTYEQYF. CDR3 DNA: TGTGCCAGCTCACCGCCCGGGACAAAAACCTACGAGCAGTACTTC.

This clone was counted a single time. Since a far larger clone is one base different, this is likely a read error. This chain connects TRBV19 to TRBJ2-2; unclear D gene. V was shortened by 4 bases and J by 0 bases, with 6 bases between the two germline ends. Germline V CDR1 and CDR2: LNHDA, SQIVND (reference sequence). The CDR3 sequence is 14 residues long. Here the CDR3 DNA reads TGTGCCAGTAGTAACGGGTCGAACACCGGGGAGCTGTTTTTT. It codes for CASSNGSNTGELFF.

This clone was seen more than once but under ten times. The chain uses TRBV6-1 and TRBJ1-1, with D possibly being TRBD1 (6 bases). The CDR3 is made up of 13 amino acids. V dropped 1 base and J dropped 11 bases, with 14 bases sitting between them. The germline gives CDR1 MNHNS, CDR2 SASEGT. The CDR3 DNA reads TGTGCCAGCAGTGAAGATGAGGGAACAGGGGCTTTCTTT. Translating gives CASSEDEGTGAFF.

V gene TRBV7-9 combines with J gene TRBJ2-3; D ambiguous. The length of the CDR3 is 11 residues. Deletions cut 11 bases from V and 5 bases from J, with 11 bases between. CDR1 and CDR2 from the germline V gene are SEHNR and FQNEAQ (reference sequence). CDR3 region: CAGQAKDTQYF. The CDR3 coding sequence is TGTGCCGGGCAGGCGAAAGATACGCAGTATTTT.

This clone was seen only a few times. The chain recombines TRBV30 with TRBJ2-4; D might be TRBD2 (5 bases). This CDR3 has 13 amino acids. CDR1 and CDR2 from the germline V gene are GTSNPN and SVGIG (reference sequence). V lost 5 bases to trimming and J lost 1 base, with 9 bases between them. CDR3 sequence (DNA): TGTGCCTGGGGGGAGAAGGCCAAAAACATTCAGTACTTC. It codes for CAWGEKAKNIQYF.

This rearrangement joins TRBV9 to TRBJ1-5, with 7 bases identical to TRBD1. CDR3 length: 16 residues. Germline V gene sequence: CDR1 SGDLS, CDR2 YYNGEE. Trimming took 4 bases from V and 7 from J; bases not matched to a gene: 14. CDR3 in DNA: TGTGCCAGCAGCCCGCGAGGGGGCATCCTAGAACAGCCCCAGCATTTT. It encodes CASSPRGGILEQPQHF.